The clone carrying this TCR beta chain was observed once. The source of the sample is a study of shared clonotypes between healthy human individuals. Sequencing was performed with immunoSEQ multiplex PCR; in TCRdb, only in-frame clones are kept and a portion is missing. The sample records about a million clones, around four fifths being singletons. Sequences were obtained from memory CD4+ T cells sorted from blood. The subset was: CD45RA-negative fraction. The source is a young man in good health.

CDR3 in amino acids: CASKGGGQGKQPQHF. The CDR3 DNA reads TGTGCCAGCAAAGGGGGGGGACAGGGTAAACAGCCCCAGCATTTT. V and J are TRBV28 and TRBJ1-5; 9 bases agree with TRBD1. Germline lookup yields CDR1 MDHEN and CDR2 SYDVKM. The CDR3 contains 15 residues. Trimming cost V 7 bases and J 7 bases; bases outside gene matches: 11. The variable domain in full, with the rest retrieved from reference TRBV28 and TRBJ1-5, is DVKVTQSSRYLVKRTGEKVFLECVQDMDHENMFWYRQDPGLGLRLIYFSYDVKMKEKGDIPEGYSVSREKKERFSLILESASTNQTSMYLCASKGGGQGKQPQHFGDGTRLSIL.